This entry lists 21 T cell receptor beta chains sequenced from one sample in a study of blood T cell repertoires in COVID-19. Assay used: immunoSEQ multiplex PCR; TCRdb lists only in-frame clones, some missing. The repertoire has 130,000 or so clones, 84% of them found once; the top ten carry roughly 3.9%. Sequencing was done on a sample of PBMCs or T cells enriched from blood (not recorded which). The receptor source for this set is a woman aged 25 to 45 who had recovered from COVID-19.

The chain joins TRBV5-1 to TRBJ2-3; 9 positions match TRBD2. The CDR3 is 14 amino acids. The germline V gene encodes CDR1 SGHRS and CDR2 YFSETQ. After removal of 3 bases from V and 4 bases from J, the junction contained 3 bases not matched to a gene. The CDR3 is CASSYSGSADTQYF. The CDR3 bases are TGCGCCAGCAGCTATAGCGGGAGTGCAGATACGCAGTATTTT.

The CDR3 sequence is CASSSTGLADTQYF. CDR3 sequence (DNA): TGCGCCAGCAGCTCGACCGGACTAGCAGATACGCAGTATTTT. The rearrangement uses TRBV5-1 and TRBJ2-3, with TRBD2 matching 7 bases. Germline CDR1 is SGHRS and CDR2 is YFSETQ. The CDR3 loop spans 14 amino acids. V was pared by 3 bases and J by 4 bases, with 5 bases of the junction left unmatched. Drawing the rest from reference TRBV5-1 and TRBJ2-3, the complete variable domain is KAGVTQTPRYLIKTRGQQVTLSCSPISGHRSVSWYQQTPGQGLQFLFEYFSETQRNKGNFPGRFSGRQFSNSRSEMNVSTLELGDSALYLCASSSTGLADTQYFGPGTRLTVL.

Points on this clone: Sequence at one end of the junction differs from germline and may be a read error. V usage is TRBV30 and J usage is TRBJ1-2; 8 nucleotides align to TRBD1. The CDR3 spans 11 residues. The germline V gene encodes CDR1 GTSNPN and CDR2 SVGIG (reference sequence). The CDR3, as DNA: TGTGCCTGGAGCAACCCGGGACAGGCCGTCTTC. Its translation: CAWSNPGQAVF.

This sequence joins TRBV4-3 and TRBJ2-2; D ambiguous. CDR1 and CDR2 from the germline V gene are LGHNA and YSLEER. The CDR3 runs 15 residues. V was trimmed by 4 bases and J by 0 bases, leaving 9 bases between them. DNA for the CDR3: TGCGCCAGCAGCCGCCGCACAACGAACACCGGGGAGCTGTTTTTT. Protein: CASSRRTTNTGELFF.

V usage is TRBV19 and J usage is TRBJ2-1, with 8 bases fitting TRBD1. CDR3 length equals 16 residues. Germline CDR1 reads LNHDA; CDR2 reads SQIVND (reference sequence). Unmatched junction bases numbered 7, after V lost 5 bases and J lost 1 base. The CDR3 DNA reads TGTGCCAGTAGTGTCAGGGGGCTTAGTTCCTACAATGAGCAGTTCTTC. Its protein is CASSVRGLSSYNEQFF.

In its sample, this clone was seen once. The chain employs TRBV19 and TRBJ1-4, with TRBD1 matching 9 bases. V shed 1 base, J shed 7 bases, and the junction held 4 bases outside the gene matches. Germline loops: CDR1 LNHDA, CDR2 SQIVND (reference sequence). The CDR3 spans 15 residues. Here the CDR3 reads CASSIAGTGTEKLFF. The DNA of the CDR3 is TGTGCCAGTAGTATAGCCGGGACAGGGACTGAAAAACTGTTTTTT. Looking up the rest from reference TRBV19 and TRBJ1-4 gives the full variable domain: DGGITQSPKYLFRKEGQNVTLSCEQNLNHDAMYWYRQDPGQGLRLIYYSQIVNDFQKGDIAEGYSVSREKKESFPLTVTSAQKNPTAFYLCASSIAGTGTEKLFFGSGTQLSVL.

The V call is TRBV18, the J call TRBJ1-6, with 10 bases identical to TRBD1. CDR1 is KGHSH and CDR2 is LQKENI in the germline V gene. The CDR3 sequence is 17 residues long. V trimming: 4 bases; J trimming: 2 bases; junction bases outside the gene matches: 5. The CDR3 protein is CASSRQGAATYNSPLHF. The CDR3 DNA reads TGTGCCAGCTCACGACAGGGGGCTGCCACCTATAATTCACCCCTCCACTTT.

The V and J genes are TRBV18 and TRBJ2-1; weak D call: TRBD2 (6 bases). Germline V gives CDR1 KGHSH, CDR2 LQKENI. The CDR3 loop spans 14 amino acids. V lost 1 base to trimming and J lost 5 bases, with 9 bases between them. The CDR3 nucleotides are TGTGCCAGCTCACCACTTACGGGGGACAATGAGCAGTTCTTC. Translated, it gives CASSPLTGDNEQFF.

The rearrangement links TRBV4-3 to TRBJ1-1, with D perhaps TRBD1 (5 bases). V was trimmed by 0 bases and J by 4 bases, leaving 12 bases between them. Germline loops: CDR1 LGHNA, CDR2 YSLEER. The CDR3 contains 15 residues. The CDR3 sequence is CASSQDFSGGTEAFF. As DNA, the CDR3 is TGCGCCAGCAGCCAAGACTTCTCGGGGGGCACTGAAGCTTTCTTT.

The chain recombines TRBV7-9 with TRBJ2-2; the match to TRBD1 covers 7 bases. Germline-derived CDR1 and CDR2 are SEHNR and FQNEAQ (reference sequence). V dropped 5 bases and J dropped 7; count of bases not matched to a gene: 16. The CDR3 runs to 17 residues. Written as DNA, the CDR3 is TGTGCCAGCAGCCCTCGGTGGCAGGGGGATCGGGGCGGGGAGCTGTTTTTT. This translates into CASSPRWQGDRGGELFF. Drawing the rest from reference TRBV7-9 and TRBJ2-2, the complete variable domain is DTGVSQNPRHKITKRGQNVTFRCDPISEHNRLYWYRQTLGQGPEFLTYFQNEAQLEKSRLLSDRFSAERPKGSFSTLEIQRTEQGDSAMYLCASSPRWQGDRGGELFFGEGSRLTVL.

The chain recombines TRBV18 with TRBJ2-1; D is unresolved. CDR1 KGHSH and CDR2 LQKENI come from the germline V gene. The V end was cut by 3 bases, the J end by 10 bases, with 13 bases between. CDR3 length: 13 amino acids. The CDR3 bases are TGTGCCAGCTCACCTAGACCGGGTGGGGAGCAGTTCTTC. Amino acid sequence: CASSPRPGGEQFF.

The V gene is TRBV2, the J gene TRBJ2-7; D is undetermined. The V gene lost 5 bases and the J gene lost 6 bases, with 11 bases spanning the gap. Germline CDR1 reads SNHLY; CDR2 reads FYNNEI. The CDR3 consists of 12 residues. The CDR3 nucleotides read TGTGCCAGCAGTACGACTGGTGGCGAGCAGTACTTC. It is translated as CASSTTGGEQYF.

The chain carries TRBV28 and TRBJ2-3; TRBD1 matches at 8 bases. Germline V gene data show CDR1 as MDHEN and CDR2 as SYDVKM. Unmatched junction bases numbered 3, after V lost 2 bases and J lost 2 bases. CDR3 size: 15 residues. The CDR3 DNA reads as TGTGCCAGCAGTTTACGGGGACAGGTCACAGATACGCAGTATTTT. Its translation is CASSLRGQVTDTQYF.

The chain employs TRBV11-2 and TRBJ2-4; 9 bases align to TRBD2. Germline CDR1 is SGHAT and CDR2 is FQNNGV. The CDR3 is made up of 18 amino acids. V lost 5 bases and J lost 1; bases outside the gene matches: 12. DNA for the CDR3: TGTGCCAGCAGCACTTGGGGGGGGACTAGCTCTGCCAAAAACATTCAGTACTTC. It specifies CASSTWGGTSSAKNIQYF.

The chain uses TRBV6-1 and TRBJ2-1; 14 bases are shared with TRBD2. The CDR3 has 18 amino acids. Looked up from germline, CDR1 is MNHNS and CDR2 is SASEGT. V lost 2 bases to trimming and J lost 4 bases; unmatched junction nucleotides: 7. Here the CDR3 DNA reads TGTGCCAGCAGTGAAACCCGACTAGCGGGAGGGAGGTACAATGAGCAGTTCTTC. Translating it yields CASSETRLAGGRYNEQFF.

The rearrangement links TRBV9 to TRBJ2-1, with TRBD1 as a possible D gene (6 bases). V dropped 3 bases and J dropped 4 bases, with 14 bases sitting between them. The CDR3 extends over 15 amino acids. CDR1 SGDLS and CDR2 YYNGEE come from the germline V gene. CDR3 amino acids: CASSEQGEAYNEQFF. The DNA for the CDR3 is TGTGCCAGCAGCGAACAGGGTGAAGCTTACAATGAGCAGTTCTTC.

This chain links TRBV28 with TRBJ2-1, with 12 bases aligning to TRBD2. With V trimmed by 7 bases and J by 6 bases, 7 bases remained unmatched. The CDR3 sequence is 15 residues long. From germline, CDR1 is MDHEN and CDR2 SYDVKM. The CDR3 sequence is CASTSQLAGGNEQFF. CDR3 DNA sequence: TGTGCCAGCACTTCCCAACTAGCGGGAGGCAATGAGCAGTTCTTC. The full variable domain, completed using reference TRBV28 and TRBJ2-1, is DVKVTQSSRYLVKRTGEKVFLECVQDMDHENMFWYRQDPGLGLRLIYFSYDVKMKEKGDIPEGYSVSREKKERFSLILESASTNQTSMYLCASTSQLAGGNEQFFGPGTRLTVL.

The V call is TRBV28, the J call TRBJ1-4; D not resolved. The length of the CDR3 is 12 residues. The germline V gene has CDR1 MDHEN and CDR2 SYDVKM. Trimming took off 7 bases at V and 0 bases at J, with 3 bases between the two ends. CDR3 nucleotide sequence: TGTGCCAGCACCTCAACTAATGAAAAACTGTTTTTT. This codes for CASTSTNEKLFF.

This clone showed up just once. The chain has TRBV13 and TRBJ2-2; D ambiguous. The ends were cut back, 2 bases at V and 6 bases at J, with 7 bases in the middle. CDR1 and CDR2 from the germline V gene are PRHDT and FYEKMQ (reference sequence). This CDR3 region has 13 residues. CDR3 protein: CASSLSEAGELFF. The CDR3 DNA reads TGTGCCAGCAGCTTATCTGAGGCCGGGGAGCTGTTTTTT.

This chain uses TRBV23-1 with TRBJ1-2; the match to TRBD1 covers 11 bases. TRBV23-1 is placed among ORFs of uncertain function. Trimming at V came to 8 bases and at J to 3 bases, leaving 17 bases not matched to a gene. CDR3 size: 18 residues. CDR3 nucleotides: TGCGCCAGCCCCCGGGGGGGCTCGGACAGGGGGCCCCACTATGGCTACACCTTC. Translation: CASPRGGSDRGPHYGYTF.

The chain employs TRBV20-1 and TRBJ2-7; D call uncertain. Trimming removed 4 bases at V and 6 bases at J, with 10 bases between. The CDR3 is made up of 11 amino acids. Per germline, CDR1 DFQATT and CDR2 SNEGSKA (reference sequence). The CDR3 DNA reads as TGCAGTGCTACCGAGTCCGGCGAGCAGTACTTC. The encoded protein is CSATESGEQYF.